This T cell receptor (beta chain) was recorded in a study of glioma-infiltrating T cells after dendritic cell vaccination. The CDR3 is 16 residues long. The V gene's germline CDR1 is SGHRS and CDR2 YFSETQ. Trimming cost V 2 bases and J 2 bases; bases outside gene matches: 5. Regarding time point: after dendritic cell vaccination, including at tumor progression/relapse. The count of this clone is one. Some clones are missing from TCRdb's copy, which holds only in-frame ones; the method was immunoSEQ multiplex PCR. Of 99,000 or so clones in the sample, over 80% were seen once. The chain links TRBV5-1 to TRBJ2-1; 9 nucleotides agree with TRBD1. Sequencing used blood, obtained after dendritic cell vaccination. The receptor comes from a human donor with glioblastoma. DNA of the CDR3: TGCGCCAGCAGCTTCCTGGACAGGGGAACCTACAATGAGCAGTTCTTC. Protein product: CASSFLDRGTYNEQFF.